This T cell receptor beta chain stems from a study of T cells in Graves' hyperthyroidism and ophthalmopathy. Notes on the study in general: Ophthalmopathy was predicted by the model a median of approximately 6.6 months ahead of onset.

Clinical symptoms, serum thyroxine and TRAb, thyroid ultrasound and orbital computed tomography were used for the diagnoses. PBMCs stemmed from around 10 ml fresh peripheral blood. This clonotype was detected ten times or more. Its antigen is not known. From RNA transcripts, TCR beta CDR3 regions were amplified. With the HTBI primer set, the TCR CDR3 went through a first round of RT-PCR. TCRdb re-derived calls from the multiplex PCR reads in MiXCR, one entry per CDR3 protein. The sample includes about 420,000 distinct CDR3 sequences, roughly 15% seen only once; the top ten take approximately 5.3%. The CDR3 consists of 16 residues. Per the germline V gene, CDR1 is LNHNV and CDR2 is YYDKDF (reference sequence). Between the trimmed V and J ends, which lost 0 bases and 1 base, there was a span of 12 bases.

The J gene is TRBJ1-1, the V gene TRBV15, with D perhaps TRBD1 (5 bases). The clonotype comes from a woman aged 18-30 years with Graves' hyperthyroidism. The sequencing sample was made of blood. The CDR3 protein is CATSRDPEGTNTEAFF. The CDR3 nucleotides are TGTGCCACCAGCAGAGATCCGGAGGGGACGAACACTGAAGCTTTCTTT.